This entry is about one T cell receptor beta chain. This record belongs to a study of blood T cell repertoires in COVID-19. Study as a whole: Samples taken during acute and convalescent COVID-19 were collected in the United States, Italy and Spain.

The V gene's germline CDR1 is MNHEY and CDR2 SVGEGT. The CDR3 spans 14 residues. The V segment lost 4 bases and the J segment 2 bases; nucleotides outside the gene matches: 2. Clones were read by immunoSEQ multiplex PCR, and TCRdb kept only the in-frame ones, dropping some. Of roughly 150,000 clones listed, roughly 89% are singletons. The chain carries TRBV6-2 or TRBV6-3 and TRBJ2-7, with TRBD2 matching over 10 bases. The sample consisted of PBMCs or T cells enriched from blood (not recorded which). The sequence came from a man aged 50 to 60 who had recovered from COVID-19. The CDR3 DNA is TGTGCCAGCAGTTTCACTAGCGGGACCTACGAGCAGTACTTC. This encodes CASSFTSGTYEQYF.